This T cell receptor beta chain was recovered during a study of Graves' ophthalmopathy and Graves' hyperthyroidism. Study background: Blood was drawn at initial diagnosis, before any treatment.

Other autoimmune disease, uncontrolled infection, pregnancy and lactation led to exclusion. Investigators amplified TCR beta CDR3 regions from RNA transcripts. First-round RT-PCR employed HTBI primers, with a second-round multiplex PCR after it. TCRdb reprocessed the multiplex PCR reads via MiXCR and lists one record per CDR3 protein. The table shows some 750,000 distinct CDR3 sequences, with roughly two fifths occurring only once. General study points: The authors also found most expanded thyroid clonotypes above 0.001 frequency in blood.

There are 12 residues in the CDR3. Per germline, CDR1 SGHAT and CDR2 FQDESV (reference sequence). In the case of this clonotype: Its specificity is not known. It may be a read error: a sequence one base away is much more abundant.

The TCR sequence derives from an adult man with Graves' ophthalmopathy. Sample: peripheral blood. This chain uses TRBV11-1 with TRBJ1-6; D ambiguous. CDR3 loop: CASSLQNLPLHF. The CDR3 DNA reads TGTGCCAGCAGCTTACAAAATTTACCCCTCCACTTT. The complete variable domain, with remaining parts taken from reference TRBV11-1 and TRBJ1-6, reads EAEVAQSPRYKITEKSQAVAFWCDPISGHATLYWYRQILGQGPELLVQFQDESVVDDSQLPKDRFSAERLKGVDSTLKIQPAELGDSAMYLCASSLQNLPLHFGNGTRLTVT.